This paragraph reports one T cell receptor beta chain. The CDR3 runs to 13 residues. Germline values: CDR1 MNHEY, CDR2 SVGAGI. Trimming removed 4 bases from V and 4 bases from J, with 10 bases in between. The sample belongs to a study of blood T cells in healthy people across ages. A second 7 to 11 cycle PCR used barcoded and J-beta primers. Each cDNA molecule was tagged by a template-switch adaptor that had 12 random nucleotides. Sequencing recovered at least 2.5 million CDR3-containing paired-end reads from each sample. TCRdb itself ran the 5' RACE reads through MiXCR, one entry per CDR3 protein. This table has hundreds of thousands of distinct CDR3 sequences, 52% appearing once.

The sequence derives from a woman aged 80 or over in good health. Sequencing was done on a sample of blood. This chain joins TRBV6-5 and TRBJ1-1; unclear D gene. The CDR3 here is CASSSHVVTEAFF. CDR3 bases: TGTGCCAGCAGTTCCCACGTGGTCACTGAAGCTTTCTTT.